The sample holds many counts of the clone carrying this T cell receptor (beta chain). The antigen remains unidentified. The entry originates in a study of T-cell reconstitution after alpha-beta-depleted transplantation in children. Whole-study findings and limits: Reported findings indicate that, about two months after transplant, alpha-beta T cells came from several hundred expanded clones, which were derived from non-depleted graft cells.

Unique molecular identifiers were built into the TCRbeta library. TCRdb re-derived calls from the PCR reads in MiXCR, one entry per CDR3 protein. The profile covers around 440,000 distinct CDR3 sequences, with about 10% appearing a single time and around 2% taken by the ten largest. From germline, CDR1 is SGHDT and CDR2 YYEEEE. This CDR3 is built from 15 residues. With V trimmed by 6 bases and J by 6 bases, 11 bases remained unmatched. The chain recombines TRBV5-6 with TRBJ2-3, with 9 bases that match TRBD1. The TCR originated in a child aged 2-9 years with inherited bone marrow failure, due to receive a stem cell transplant. The material was PBMCs, obtained before TCRalphabeta/CD19-depleted stem cell transplant. For the CDR3, the DNA is TGTGCCAGCACCGCGACAGGGGGAAGTGTGGATACGCAGTATTTT. As protein: CASTATGGSVDTQYF.